Below, 9 T cell receptor beta chains from the same sample are listed, as sequenced in a study of T cell responses to AZD1222 COVID-19 vaccine. The repertoire was sequenced with immunoSEQ multiplex PCR; TCRdb's copy has only in-frame clones and lacks some. The sample lists under 200,000 clones, approximately 90% occurring once. Here the sequenced sample was peripheral blood, taken 28 days after the second AZD1222 dose. The origin of the receptors is an adult who received the AZD1222 COVID-19 vaccine.

V and J are TRBV6-6 and TRBJ1-3; 9 bases are shared with TRBD1. The CDR3 contains 18 residues. CDR1 and CDR2 from the germline V gene are MNHNY and SVGAGI (reference sequence). The V gene end was trimmed by 5 bases and the J gene end by 3 bases; junction bases not matched to a gene: 14. The CDR3 loop is CASSPGQGKPGHGNTIYF. The CDR3 coding sequence is TGTGCCAGCAGTCCGGGACAGGGTAAACCGGGTCATGGAAACACCATATATTTT.

The table lists this clone with a count of one. The genes are TRBV19 and TRBJ1-2; D is undetermined. Germline V CDR1 and CDR2: LNHDA, SQIVND (reference sequence). The V end was cut by 3 bases, the J end by 1 base, with 18 bases between. The CDR3 length is 17 residues. The CDR3 sequence is CASSIITQAGINYGYTF. The DNA for the CDR3 is TGTGCCAGTAGTATTATTACTCAGGCTGGGATTAACTATGGCTACACCTTC. Full variable domain (remainder filled in from reference TRBV19 and TRBJ1-2): DGGITQSPKYLFRKEGQNVTLSCEQNLNHDAMYWYRQDPGQGLRLIYYSQIVNDFQKGDIAEGYSVSREKKESFPLTVTSAQKNPTAFYLCASSIITQAGINYGYTFGSGTRLTVV.

The V gene is TRBV19, the J gene TRBJ1-4; TRBD1 matches 8 bases. From germline, CDR1 is LNHDA and CDR2 SQIVND (reference sequence). Unmatched junction bases numbered 8, after V lost 9 bases and J lost 2 bases. The CDR3 contains 15 residues. In DNA form, the CDR3 reads TGTGCCAGCAACCAGAACAGGGGGACTAATGAAAAACTGTTTTTT. Protein: CASNQNRGTNEKLFF.

The chain has TRBV30 and TRBJ1-2; D might be TRBD1 (5 bases). The V end lost 4 bases, the J end lost 4 bases, and 13 bases lay between the germline ends. There are 13 residues in the CDR3. Germline V gene lookup returns CDR1 GTSNPN and CDR2 SVGIG (reference sequence). DNA for the CDR3: TGTGCCTGGACCGCCGGGACTACCTATGGCTACACCTTC. Residues: CAWTAGTTYGYTF.

The genes are TRBV6-2 or TRBV6-3 and TRBJ2-2, with D unclear. CDR1 is MNHEY, CDR2 SVGEGT, per germline. This CDR3 is 14 amino acids long. V was clipped by 2 bases and J by 6 bases, with 10 bases between them. The CDR3 spells CASSYGVSAGELFF. CDR3 nucleotides: TGTGCCAGCAGTTACGGGGTGAGCGCCGGGGAGCTGTTTTTT.

The chain couples TRBV6-5 to TRBJ1-1; no definite D call. The CDR3 contains 13 residues. Germline V gene lookup returns CDR1 MNHEY and CDR2 SVGAGI. V shed 2 bases and J shed 1 base, with 5 bases lying between them. This CDR3 is CASSYPENTEAFF. The CDR3 bases are TGTGCCAGCAGTTACCCGGAGAACACTGAAGCTTTCTTT.

The chain uses TRBV7-2 and TRBJ1-6; D unclear. The CDR3 spans 15 residues. Germline-derived CDR1 and CDR2 are SGHTA and FQGNSA. Trimming took 2 bases from V and 7 from J, leaving 12 bases between them. The CDR3, as DNA: TGTGCCAGCAGCTTAAACACCCCTAAAAATTCACCCCTCCACTTT. Translation: CASSLNTPKNSPLHF.

This rearrangement joins TRBV24-1 to TRBJ1-5, with 8 nucleotides matching TRBD1. The CDR3 loop spans 14 amino acids. The V and J ends lost 4 bases and 9 bases, in that order; junction bases with no gene match: 7. Germline CDR1 and CDR2: KGHDR and SFDVKD. In DNA form, the CDR3 reads TGTGCCACCAGTGACCGGGACAGGCCCTGGCCCCAGCATTTT. This encodes CATSDRDRPWPQHF.

The V and J genes are TRBV28 and TRBJ1-5, with D perhaps TRBD1 (5 bases). The CDR3 runs to 14 residues. CDR1 and CDR2 (germline): MDHEN, SYDVKM. The CDR3 reads CASRRGYSNQPQHF. The DNA of the CDR3 is TGTGCAAGCCGGCGGGGGTATAGCAATCAGCCCCAGCATTTT.